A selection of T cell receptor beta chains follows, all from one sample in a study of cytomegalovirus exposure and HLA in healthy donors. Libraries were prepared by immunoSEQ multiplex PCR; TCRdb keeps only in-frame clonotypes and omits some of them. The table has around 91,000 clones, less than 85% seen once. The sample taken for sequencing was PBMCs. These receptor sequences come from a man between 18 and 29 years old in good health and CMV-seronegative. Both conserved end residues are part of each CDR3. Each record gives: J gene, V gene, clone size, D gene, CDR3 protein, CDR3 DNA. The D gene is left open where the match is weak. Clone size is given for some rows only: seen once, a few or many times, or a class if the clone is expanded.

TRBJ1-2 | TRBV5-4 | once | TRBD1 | CASSFPGQGGYGYTF | TGTGCCAGCAGCTTTCCGGGACAGGGAGGCTATGGCTACACCTTC
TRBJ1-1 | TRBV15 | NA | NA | CATSRADTEAFF | TGTGCCACCAGCAGAGCGGACACTGAAGCTTTCTTT
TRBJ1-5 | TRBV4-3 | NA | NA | CASSQEGRGDQPQHF | TGCGCCAGCAGCCAAGAGGGCAGGGGAGATCAGCCCCAGCATTTT
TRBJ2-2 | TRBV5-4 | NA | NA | CASSLTGNTGELFF | TGTGCCAGCAGCTTGACAGGAAACACCGGGGAGCTGTTTTTT
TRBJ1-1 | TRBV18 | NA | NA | CASSPGVIREENTEAFF | TGTGCCAGCTCACCAGGGGTTATCAGGGAAGAGAACACTGAAGCTTTCTTT
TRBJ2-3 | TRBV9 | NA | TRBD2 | CASSPPSGRAVTQYF | TGTGCCAGCAGCCCCCCCAGCGGGAGGGCCGTTACGCAGTATTTT
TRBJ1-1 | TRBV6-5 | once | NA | CASSYSFSRNTEAFF | TGTGCCAGCAGTTACTCTTTTAGTCGTAACACTGAAGCTTTCTTT
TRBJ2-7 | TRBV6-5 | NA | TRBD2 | CASSWAGGGQYF | TGTGCCAGCAGTTGGGCGGGGGGCGGACAGTACTTC
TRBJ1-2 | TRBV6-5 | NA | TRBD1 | CASSSNRGSGYTF | TGTGCCAGCAGTTCGAACAGGGGTTCTGGCTACACCTTC
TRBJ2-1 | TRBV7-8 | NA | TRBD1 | CASSLPTGYNEQFF | TGTGCCAGCAGCTTACCGACAGGGTACAATGAGCAGTTCTTC
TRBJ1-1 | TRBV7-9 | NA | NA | CASSLALTGNTEAFF | TGTGCCAGCAGCTTAGCCCTGACAGGCAACACTGAAGCTTTCTTT
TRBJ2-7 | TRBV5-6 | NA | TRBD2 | CASSLVPSTSGIYEQYF | TGTGCCAGCAGCTTGGTACCATCGACTAGCGGGATCTACGAGCAGTACTTC
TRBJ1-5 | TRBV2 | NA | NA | CASSDPTRQGWNQPQHF | TGTGCCAGCAGTGACCCGACGCGGCAGGGTTGGAATCAGCCCCAGCATTTT
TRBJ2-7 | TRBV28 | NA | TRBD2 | CASSLAVAGTYEQYF | TGTGCCAGCAGTTTAGCGGTAGCGGGAACCTACGAGCAGTACTTC
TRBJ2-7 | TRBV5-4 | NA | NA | CASSLDSFYEQYF | TGTGCCAGCAGCTTGGACTCCTTCTACGAGCAGTACTTC
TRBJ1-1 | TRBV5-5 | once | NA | CASSSLPRQSMNTEAFF | TGTGCCAGCAGCTCGCTCCCCAGACAGAGCATGAACACTGAAGCTTTCTTT
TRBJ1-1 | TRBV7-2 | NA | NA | CASSLGHLNTEAFF | TGTGCCAGCAGCTTAGGACATTTGAACACTGAAGCTTTCTTT
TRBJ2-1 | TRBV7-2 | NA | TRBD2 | CASSLERELAVRRFF | TGTGCCAGCAGCTTAGAAAGAGAGCTAGCGGTGAGGCGGTTCTTC
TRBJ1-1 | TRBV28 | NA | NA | CASRTSSVGPGNTEAFF | TGTGCCAGCAGAACATCATCGGTAGGCCCGGGGAACACTGAAGCTTTCTTT
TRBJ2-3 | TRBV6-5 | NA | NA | CASSYSGDTQYF | TGTGCCAGCAGTTACTCCGGGGATACGCAGTATTTT
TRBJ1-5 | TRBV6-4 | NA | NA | CASSVTGDQPQHF | TGTGCCAGCAGTGTGACAGGCGATCAGCCCCAGCATTTT
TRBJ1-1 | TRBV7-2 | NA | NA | CASSLISGYAEAFF | TGTGCCAGCAGCCTCATTTCGGGGTATGCTGAAGCTTTCTTT
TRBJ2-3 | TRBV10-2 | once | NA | CASRSGGDTQYF | TGCGCCAGTCGTTCCGGGGGAGATACGCAGTATTTT
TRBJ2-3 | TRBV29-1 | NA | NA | CSATGTSAADTQYF | TGCAGCGCTACCGGGACTTCCGCTGCCGATACGCAGTATTTT
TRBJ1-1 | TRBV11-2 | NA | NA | CASSLETPNTEAFF | TGTGCCAGCAGCTTAGAGACTCCGAACACTGAAGCTTTCTTT
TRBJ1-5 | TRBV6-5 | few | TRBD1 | CASSSRDRGRNQPQHF | TGTGCCAGCAGTTCCCGGGACAGGGGACGCAATCAGCCCCAGCATTTT
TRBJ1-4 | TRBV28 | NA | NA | CASSLLSVEKLFF | TGTGCCAGCAGTTTACTGTCGGTAGAAAAACTGTTTTTT
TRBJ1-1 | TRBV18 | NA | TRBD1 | CASSPFQGAPVTEAFF | TGTGCCAGCTCACCATTTCAGGGGGCGCCTGTCACTGAAGCTTTCTTT
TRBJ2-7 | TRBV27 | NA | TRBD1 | CASSIGTGGVYEQYF | TGTGCCAGCAGCATTGGGACAGGGGGCGTCTACGAGCAGTACTTC
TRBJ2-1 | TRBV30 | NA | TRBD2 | CAWSTPRGSLNEQFF | TGTGCCTGGAGTACACCCCGCGGGAGCTTGAATGAGCAGTTCTTC
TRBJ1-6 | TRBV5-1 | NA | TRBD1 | CASSQTGMTYNSPLHF | TGCGCCAGCAGCCAGACAGGGATGACCTATAATTCACCCCTCCACTTT
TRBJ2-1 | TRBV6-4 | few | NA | CASSDSEYNEQFF | TGTGCCAGCAGTGACTCGGAGTACAATGAGCAGTTCTTC
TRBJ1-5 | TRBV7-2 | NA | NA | CASSLNGGAQFNQPQHF | TGTGCCAGCAGCCTCAATGGGGGGGCCCAGTTCAATCAGCCCCAGCATTTT
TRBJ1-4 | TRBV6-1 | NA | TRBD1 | CASSEANRGLTNEKLFF | TGTGCCAGCAGTGAAGCTAACAGGGGGCTTACTAATGAAAAACTGTTTTTT
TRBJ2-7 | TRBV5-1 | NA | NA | CASSFTSLNYEQYF | TGCGCCAGCAGCTTTACTAGTCTAAACTACGAGCAGTACTTC
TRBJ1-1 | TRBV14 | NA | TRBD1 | CASSQDWTGGTEAFF | TGTGCCAGCAGCCAAGATTGGACAGGGGGAACTGAAGCTTTCTTT
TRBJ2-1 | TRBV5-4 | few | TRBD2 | CASSLASGKLTPYNEQFF | TGTGCCAGCAGCTTGGCTAGCGGGAAACTTACCCCCTACAATGAGCAGTTCTTC
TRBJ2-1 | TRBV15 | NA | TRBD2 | CATSKGGLASDNEQFF | TGTGCCACCAGCAAAGGAGGACTAGCGTCAGACAATGAGCAGTTCTTC
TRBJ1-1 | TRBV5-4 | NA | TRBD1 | CASSERTGENTEAFF | TGTGCCAGCAGCGAGAGGACAGGGGAGAACACTGAAGCTTTCTTT
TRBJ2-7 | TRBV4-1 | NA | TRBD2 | CASWAGGPGEQYF | TGCGCCAGCTGGGCGGGAGGGCCGGGTGAGCAGTACTTC
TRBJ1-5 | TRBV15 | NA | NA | CATSQRGSQPQHF | TGTGCCACCAGCCAAAGGGGCTCTCAGCCCCAGCATTTT
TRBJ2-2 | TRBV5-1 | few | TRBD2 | CASSPSSGSTGELFF | TGCGCCAGCAGCCCATCTAGCGGGAGCACCGGGGAGCTGTTTTTT
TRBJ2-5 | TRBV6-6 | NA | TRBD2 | CASSPTSEGTQYF | TGTGCCAGCAGCCCGACTAGCGAAGGGACCCAGTACTTC
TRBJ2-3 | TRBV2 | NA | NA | CASIGGRRRSSTDTQYF | TGTGCCAGCATTGGTGGGAGGCGTCGTTCTAGCACAGATACGCAGTATTTT
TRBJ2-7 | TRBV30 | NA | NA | CAWGGGLTYEQYF | TGTGCCTGGGGTGGGGGGCTGACCTACGAGCAGTACTTC
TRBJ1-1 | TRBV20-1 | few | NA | CSARTDTEAFF | TGCAGTGCTCGGACAGACACTGAAGCTTTCTTT
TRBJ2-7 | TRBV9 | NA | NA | CASSVALGEQYF | TGTGCCAGCAGCGTAGCCCTCGGGGAGCAGTACTTC